This T cell receptor (beta chain) was documented in a study of T-cell reconstitution after alpha-beta-depleted transplantation in children. The table lists this clonotype with many counts. Its antigen remains unknown. Study-wide results and limits: T cells produced anew were the main source of T-cell counts and diversity one year after transplant. Several hundred expanded graft clones reportedly gave rise to the alpha-beta T cells present about two months after transplant. Several patients had high TCRbeta diversity at day 60; it came from surviving recipient T cells and thymic progenitors.

It was with unique molecular identifiers that the TCRbeta library was prepared. TCRdb re-derived calls from the PCR reads in MiXCR, one entry per CDR3 protein. The sample contains about 260,000 distinct CDR3 sequences, roughly 11% of which appear only once. In germline, CDR1 is SGHTA, CDR2 FQGNSA. The CDR3 contains 16 residues. V lost 1 base to trimming and J lost 1 base, with 11 bases between them. This TCR derives from a male patient aged 2-10 years who had a stem cell transplant for chronic granulomatous disease, so the T cells may come from the graft donor. The starting material was peripheral blood, obtained 180 days after TCRalphabeta/CD19-depleted stem cell transplant. The gene calls are TRBV7-2 and TRBJ1-5, with D hard to call. CDR3 nucleotide sequence: TGTGCCAGCAGCTTAGTCTCCGGGATGAGCAATCAGCCCCAGCATTTT. It specifies CASSLVSGMSNQPQHF.